Listed below are T cell receptor beta chains from one sample, sequenced in a study of blood T cell repertoires in COVID-19. Only in-frame clones appear in the TCRdb table, and some are missing; sequencing was by immunoSEQ multiplex PCR. Of some 200,000 clones listed, 85% were seen once; the top ten hold approximately 0.97%. Material: peripheral blood. The receptor source for this set is a man between 60 and 75 years old with COVID-19, enrolled during active disease. Each CDR3 is given with its conserved first and last residue. Each record gives: J gene, clone size, D gene, V gene, CDR3 protein. D genes are given only for firm matches. Clone size appears in some rows only: once, few, many, or a class for an expanded clone.

>TRBJ1-1|NA|NA|TRBV2
CASTGVTEAFF
>TRBJ1-1|NA|NA|TRBV27
CANPSPDTEAFF
>TRBJ1-3|NA|NA|TRBV5-1
CASSVTGRARGNTIYF
>TRBJ1-3|NA|TRBD1|TRBV4-1
CASSQAGQFGNTIYF
>TRBJ2-1|once|TRBD1|TRBV6-6
CASSYYPGTGGEQFF
>TRBJ2-1|NA|NA|TRBV4-3
CASSYDRYNEQFF
>TRBJ2-7|NA|TRBD1|TRBV5-1
CASSWHTGTGDSYEQYF
>TRBJ1-5|NA|NA|TRBV4-1
CASSQGENQPQHF
>TRBJ1-5|NA|NA|TRBV5-5
CASSLLGSGQPQHF
>TRBJ2-1|NA|TRBD2|TRBV4-2
CASSRSGTSGPEQFF
>TRBJ2-7|NA|TRBD2|TRBV30
CAWSATGGFGEQYF
>TRBJ1-5|NA|NA|TRBV5-6
CASSLGGSGNQPQHF
>TRBJ1-2|NA|TRBD1|TRBV29-1
CSGTGVYGYTF
>TRBJ1-1|NA|NA|TRBV19
CASSIATGRGNTEAFF
>TRBJ2-5|NA|TRBD1|TRBV7-9
CASSLWGQTQETQYF
>TRBJ1-5|NA|TRBD1|TRBV10-3
CAISESGTGALNQPQHF
>TRBJ1-2|NA|NA|TRBV28
CASSPPPGAVGYTF
>TRBJ1-2|NA|TRBD1|TRBV7-2
CASSLGQVLYGGGYTF
>TRBJ1-4|NA|TRBD1|TRBV11-2
CASSLGTGGREKLFF
>TRBJ1-2|NA|TRBD1|TRBV7-8
CASSPGTGSGYTF
>TRBJ2-1|NA|NA|TRBV6-5
CASPHPQYNEQFF
>TRBJ2-7|NA|NA|TRBV12-3/TRBV12-4
CASSLRQTYEQYF
>TRBJ1-4|NA|TRBD1|TRBV6-5
CASSTTGTASEKLFF
>TRBJ2-2|NA|NA|TRBV4-3
CASSQVPQGNTGELFF
>TRBJ2-3|NA|NA|TRBV5-1
CASSLGGFEADTQYF
>TRBJ1-4|NA|TRBD1|TRBV6-1
CASSDTGVTNEKLFF
>TRBJ1-6|NA|NA|TRBV30
CAWSVRTANSPLHF